This entry is about one T cell receptor beta chain. This sample is drawn from a study of control samples from healthy donors and cancer patients. The repertoire was sequenced with immunoSEQ multiplex PCR; TCRdb's copy has only in-frame clones and lacks some. The ten most abundant clones cover roughly 2% of a sample with about 210,000 clones. Germline V gives CDR1 MGHRA, CDR2 YSYEKL. CDR3 length: 14 amino acids. Between the trimmed V and J ends, which lost 0 bases and 2 bases, there was a span of 8 bases. The sequence was collected from a woman in her 30s in good health. The chain has TRBV4-1 and TRBJ2-7; D may be TRBD2 (5 bases). The sample taken for sequencing was blood. The CDR3 loop reads CASSQDGLTYEQYF. The CDR3, as DNA: TGCGCCAGCAGCCAAGACGGACTCACCTACGAGCAGTACTTC.